The 27 T cell receptor beta chains given below trace back to one sample, sequenced in a study of T cell repertoires in cytomegalovirus infection. MiXCR, applied by TCRdb to the reads, yields one record per CDR3 protein. The table shows hundreds of thousands of distinct CDR3 sequences, with almost 30% occurring only once. The antigens for these receptors are not known. The material was cultured PBMCs, obtained from culture after CMV antigen stimulation. Receptors were obtained from a human donor in good health (CMV status not recorded). Some clones in this sample may be carry-over from other donors' samples.

This clonotype occurred once. The V and J genes are TRBV24-1 and TRBJ2-7, with 8 bases lining up with TRBD1. The V gene's germline CDR1 is KGHDR and CDR2 SFDVKD. J gave up 0 bases and V 0 bases, and 3 bases lay outside the gene matches. The CDR3 is made up of 16 amino acids. CDR3 in DNA: TGTGCCACCAGTGATTTGGGACAGGGAGGCTCCTACGAGCAGTACTTC. Translating it yields CATSDLGQGGSYEQYF.

The chain's CDR3 is CASSPPRGSGELFF. The CDR3 DNA reads TGTGCCAGCAGCCCCCCCCGAGGGTCCGGGGAGCTGTTTTTT. J is TRBJ2-2 and V is TRBV7-6, with TRBD2 as a possible D gene (5 bases). V shed 5 bases and J shed 6 bases, with 13 bases lying between them. Germline V gene data show CDR1 as SGHVS and CDR2 as FNYEAQ. CDR3 length: 14 amino acids.

This clonotype was seen a few times. The chain recombines TRBV12-3 or TRBV12-4 with TRBJ2-2; 9 bases agree with TRBD1. The CDR3 runs to 13 residues. V trimming: 11 bases; J trimming: 6 bases; junction bases outside the gene matches: 7. CDR3 bases: TGTGCCTTTACCCACAGGGGGCCCGGGGAGCTGTTTTTT. Translating it yields CAFTHRGPGELFF.

The sample holds many counts of this clonotype. The V and J genes are TRBV7-2 and TRBJ2-3; the D is unclear. V shed 5 bases and J shed 3 bases, with 12 bases lying between them. Germline CDR1 is SGHTA and CDR2 is FQGNSA. The CDR3 covers 14 residues. The CDR3 sequence is CASSRLTETDTQYF. In DNA form, the CDR3 reads TGTGCCAGCAGCCGGCTTACAGAGACAGATACGCAGTATTTT.

This chain connects TRBV12-3 or TRBV12-4 to TRBJ2-1; TRBD2 matches 13 bases. The CDR3 sequence is 15 residues long. V dropped 6 bases and J dropped 10; count of bases not matched to a gene: 9. CDR3 protein: CASSQTSGRAHEQFF. CDR3 DNA sequence: TGTGCCAGCAGCCAAACTAGCGGGAGGGCCCACGAGCAGTTCTTC.

This sequence joins TRBV24-1 and TRBJ2-5, with 9 nucleotides matching TRBD1. Germline CDR1 reads KGHDR; CDR2 reads SFDVKD. This CDR3 contains 13 residues. Trimming cost V 7 bases and J 3 bases; bases outside gene matches: 2. CDR3 nucleotide sequence: TGTGCCACCAGGAGGACAGGGGAAGAGACCCAGTACTTC. As protein: CATRRTGEETQYF.

This clonotype was seen only a few times. The chain links TRBV7-9 to TRBJ2-1; D perhaps matches TRBD1 (6 bases). The CDR3 contains 15 residues. Per the germline V gene, CDR1 is SEHNR and CDR2 is FQNEAQ (reference sequence). Deletions cut 5 bases from V and 7 bases from J, with 18 bases between. CDR3 region: CASSQTGFSGNEQFF. CDR3 DNA: TGTGCCAGCAGCCAAACAGGGTTCTCAGGGAATGAGCAGTTCTTC.

This chain uses TRBV12-3 or TRBV12-4 with TRBJ2-2; 8 bases are a match to TRBD2. V shed 5 bases, J shed 7 bases, and the junction held 12 bases outside the gene matches. CDR3 size: 16 residues. The CDR3: CASSPLGGGLLGELFF. For the CDR3, the DNA is TGTGCCAGCAGTCCCCTGGGCGGGGGGCTACTCGGGGAGCTGTTTTTT.

The chain couples TRBV12-5 to TRBJ2-5; 9 bases are a match to TRBD1. The length of the CDR3 is 15 residues. The V gene's germline CDR1 is LGHNT and CDR2 FRNRAP. J was trimmed by 0 bases and V by 1 base; bases with no gene match: 0. CDR3 amino acids: CASGLGTGDQETQYF. In nucleotides, the CDR3 is TGTGCTAGTGGTTTGGGGACAGGGGACCAAGAGACCCAGTACTTC.

As regards this clonotype: A read error is possible here, since a much larger clone lies one base away. The V gene is TRBV12-5, the J gene TRBJ1-5; D gene uncertain. The CDR3 has 14 residues. In germline, CDR1 is LGHNT, CDR2 FRNRAP. Trimming pared 6 bases from V and 5 bases from J, leaving 14 bases between. The CDR3 loop is CASGQGRWDQPQHF. DNA for the CDR3: TGTGCTAGTGGCCAAGGGAGATGGGATCAGCCCCAGCATTTT.

The genes are TRBV28 and TRBJ1-1, with 7 bases aligning to TRBD1. Germline assignment: CDR1 MDHEN and CDR2 SYDVKM. Trimming took 4 bases from V and 0 from J; bases not matched to a gene: 5. CDR3 length: 15 amino acids. CDR3 amino acids: CASSYRGLMNTEAFF. The DNA of the CDR3 is TGTGCCAGCAGTTACAGGGGTCTTATGAACACTGAAGCTTTCTTT.

V and J are TRBV4-2 and TRBJ1-5; D is uncertain. The V end lost 4 bases, the J end lost 6 bases, and 10 bases lay between the germline ends. The length of the CDR3 is 13 residues. Germline-derived CDR1 and CDR2 are LGHNA and YNFKEQ. The CDR3 loop reads CASSREDSQPQHF. The DNA of the CDR3 is TGTGCCAGCAGCCGTGAGGATAGTCAGCCCCAGCATTTT.

V is TRBV7-6 and J is TRBJ2-1; 11 nucleotides match TRBD1. Germline CDR1 is SGHVS and CDR2 is FNYEAQ. Trimming at V came to 5 bases and at J to 4 bases, leaving 7 bases not matched to a gene. CDR3 length: 16 amino acids. In DNA, the CDR3 is TGTGCCAGCAGCCTACGGACAGGGGGCCTTTACAATGAGCAGTTCTTC. It is translated as CASSLRTGGLYNEQFF.

The V call is TRBV4-2, the J call TRBJ2-3; D ambiguous. The CDR3 is 17 residues long. The V and J ends lost 0 bases and 1 base respectively, with 14 bases between them. CDR1 is LGHNA and CDR2 is YNFKEQ in the germline V gene. CDR3 nucleotides: TGTGCCAGCAGCCAAGATAGGTATTCCTCCCGCACAGATACGCAGTATTTT. It encodes CASSQDRYSSRTDTQYF.

This clonotype appeared a single time. This sequence joins TRBV20-1 and TRBJ2-3; 8 positions agree with TRBD1. The V and J ends lost 3 bases and 4 bases, in that order; junction bases with no gene match: 6. Looked up from germline, CDR1 is DFQATT and CDR2 is SNEGSKA (reference sequence). The length of the CDR3 is 14 residues. CDR3 nucleotides: TGCAGTGCTAGGAAGGACAGGGAGCCAGATACGCAGTATTTT. This sequence encodes CSARKDREPDTQYF.

The J gene is TRBJ1-1, the V gene TRBV7-2; no firm D call. The CDR3 is 15 residues long. In germline, CDR1 is SGHTA, CDR2 FQGNSA. Trimming shortened V by 5 bases and J by 4 bases, and 17 bases separated the two germline ends. CDR3 sequence: CASSPSYVSSTEAFF. CDR3 DNA: TGTGCCAGCAGCCCTAGTTATGTGTCGTCCACTGAAGCTTTCTTT.

This clonotype has more than one count but fewer than ten. This chain links TRBV6-1 with TRBJ2-2; 7 bases map to TRBD2. The CDR3 loop spans 15 amino acids. Trimming at V came to 11 bases and at J to 5 bases, leaving 14 bases not matched to a gene. Germline V gene lookup returns CDR1 MNHNS and CDR2 SASEGT. The CDR3 DNA reads as TGTGCCGCCCAACCGCTAACGGGACTAACCGGGGAGCTGTTTTTT. Encoded protein: CAAQPLTGLTGELFF.

This clonotype has a handful of counts. This chain joins TRBV6-5 and TRBJ1-1; the D gene is possibly TRBD1 (6 bases). CDR1 is MNHEY and CDR2 is SVGAGI in the germline V gene. The CDR3 is 16 residues long. Trimming shortened V by 2 bases and J by 5 bases, and 18 bases separated the two germline ends. The DNA of the CDR3 is TGTGCCAGCAGTTACGGGCAGGGGAACCTCATGACTGAAGCTTTCTTT. This codes for CASSYGQGNLMTEAFF.

The chain uses TRBV7-9 and TRBJ2-1; 7 nucleotides agree with TRBD2. This CDR3 has 14 amino acids. After removal of 3 bases from V and 4 bases from J, the junction contained 3 bases not matched to a gene. Germline CDR1 and CDR2: SEHNR and FQNEAQ (reference sequence). CDR3 in amino acids: CASSLTSRYNEQFF. As DNA, the CDR3 is TGTGCCAGCAGCTTGACTAGCAGATACAATGAGCAGTTCTTC.

This clonotype was picked up many times. V usage is TRBV19 and J usage is TRBJ2-2; TRBD2 aligns across 9 bases. V dropped 3 bases and J dropped 4; count of bases not matched to a gene: 6. The germline gives CDR1 LNHDA, CDR2 SQIVND (reference sequence). This CDR3 spans 16 amino acids. Here the CDR3 reads CASSIIAGDPTGELFF. The CDR3 nucleotides read TGTGCCAGTAGTATTATAGCGGGAGATCCCACCGGGGAGCTGTTTTTT.

The chain joins TRBV28 to TRBJ2-1, with 7 positions matching TRBD1. CDR1 MDHEN and CDR2 SYDVKM come from the germline V gene. The V and J ends lost 5 bases and 5 bases, in that order; junction bases with no gene match: 21. This CDR3 has 19 amino acids. CDR3 bases: TGTGCCAGCAGTCAATTTTTGTGGGGACAGCTAAAAAGTGACAATGAGCAGTTCTTC. Protein sequence: CASSQFLWGQLKSDNEQFF.

The V call is TRBV18, the J call TRBJ1-1; D gene uncertain. CDR3 length: 11 residues. The ends were cut back, 2 bases at V and 12 bases at J, with 10 bases in the middle. Germline CDR1 is KGHSH and CDR2 is LQKENI. The CDR3 spells CASSPGLKTFF. The DNA for the CDR3 is TGTGCCAGCTCACCAGGATTAAAGACTTTCTTT.

This clonotype has only a few counts. The DNA for the CDR3 is TGCAGTGCTGTCCCGAGGCCCCAAGAGACCCAGTACTTC. It translates to CSAVPRPQETQYF. The chain links TRBV20-1 to TRBJ2-5, with D unresolved. The germline gives CDR1 DFQATT, CDR2 SNEGSKA (reference sequence). V was shortened by 5 bases and J by 1 base, with 11 bases between the two germline ends. The CDR3 is made up of 13 amino acids.

Remarks on this clonotype: A junction end diverges from the germline sequence, so it may reflect a read error. The J gene is TRBJ2-1, the V gene TRBV28, with D unclear. The CDR3 has 13 residues. Germline CDR1 and CDR2: MDHEN and SYDVKM. The CDR3 protein is CASSLLIDKEQFF. CDR3 coding DNA: TGTGCCAGCAGTTTACTAATTGACAAAGAGCAGTTCTTC.

Only a few counts were recorded for this clonotype. This sequence joins TRBV6-2 or TRBV6-3 and TRBJ1-2, with 9 bases lining up with TRBD1. Trimming cost V 7 bases and J 7 bases; bases outside gene matches: 7. CDR3 size: 13 residues. Germline assignment: CDR1 MNHEY and CDR2 SVGEGT. The CDR3 reads CASTTGQGRGYTF. The CDR3 bases are TGTGCCAGCACCACGGGACAGGGACGTGGCTACACCTTC.

The chain uses TRBV12-5 and TRBJ1-5; the D is unclear. Per the germline V gene, CDR1 is LGHNT and CDR2 is FRNRAP. Trimming cost V 3 bases and J 3 bases, with 3 bases left between them. The CDR3 loop spans 12 amino acids. CDR3 in amino acids: CASGFDNQPQHF. The CDR3 coding sequence is TGTGCTAGTGGTTTCGACAATCAGCCCCAGCATTTT.

This clonotype was found a few times. J is TRBJ2-2 and V is TRBV2; 7 positions match TRBD2. The CDR3 is 16 amino acids. V was pared by 5 bases and J by 3 bases, with 9 bases of the junction left unmatched. Germline V CDR1 and CDR2: SNHLY, FYNNEI. The CDR3 region is CASSKDSGQDTGELFF. CDR3 in DNA: TGTGCCAGCAGTAAGGATAGCGGGCAAGACACCGGGGAGCTGTTTTTT.